This TCR beta chain was found in a study of blood T cells in healthy people across ages. Looking at the study overall: Capturing about one barcoded beta molecule per two T cells was achieved by template switching.

Then a second PCR, running about 6 to 11 cycles, was carried out with a sample-barcoded 5' primer and a J-beta primer mix. TCRdb processed the 5' RACE reads anew with MiXCR; each CDR3 protein has one entry. This sample has 550,000 to 700,000 distinct CDR3 sequences, with roughly 29% found just once. Trimming took off 1 base at V and 0 bases at J, with 10 bases between the two ends. Germline CDR1 reads SGHRS; CDR2 reads YFSETQ. The CDR3 runs 16 residues. Isolating PBMCs gave at least 6 million of these cells per sample. The chain links TRBV5-1 to TRBJ2-2; the D gene could be TRBD1 or TRBD2 (5 bases each). The sample consisted of blood. The receptor's source is a woman in her seventies in good health. The CDR3 reads CASSLMGTANTGELFF. CDR3 DNA: TGCGCCAGCAGCTTGATGGGGACGGCGAACACCGGGGAGCTGTTTTTT.